This TCR beta chain was obtained from a study of blood T cell repertoires in COVID-19. This clone appeared a single time. Germline V gives CDR1 LNHDA, CDR2 SQIVND (reference sequence). The CDR3 contains 15 residues. Trimming took off 5 bases at V and 4 bases at J, with 12 bases between the two ends. This study enrolled people aged about 18 to 90 from about two dozen US geographic areas. Sequencing used immunoSEQ multiplex PCR; TCRdb keeps in-frame clones, though not all of them. Of 200,000 to 250,000 clones in the sample, 84% were seen once. The chain is built from TRBV19 and TRBJ1-6; D gene unclear. The sequencing input was PBMCs or T cells enriched from blood (not recorded which). This TCR was sampled from a man in his sixties who had recovered from COVID-19. CDR3 nucleotide sequence: TGTGCCAGTAGTCCCGAGAGGAATTATAATTCACCCCTCCACTTT. Its protein product is CASSPERNYNSPLHF.